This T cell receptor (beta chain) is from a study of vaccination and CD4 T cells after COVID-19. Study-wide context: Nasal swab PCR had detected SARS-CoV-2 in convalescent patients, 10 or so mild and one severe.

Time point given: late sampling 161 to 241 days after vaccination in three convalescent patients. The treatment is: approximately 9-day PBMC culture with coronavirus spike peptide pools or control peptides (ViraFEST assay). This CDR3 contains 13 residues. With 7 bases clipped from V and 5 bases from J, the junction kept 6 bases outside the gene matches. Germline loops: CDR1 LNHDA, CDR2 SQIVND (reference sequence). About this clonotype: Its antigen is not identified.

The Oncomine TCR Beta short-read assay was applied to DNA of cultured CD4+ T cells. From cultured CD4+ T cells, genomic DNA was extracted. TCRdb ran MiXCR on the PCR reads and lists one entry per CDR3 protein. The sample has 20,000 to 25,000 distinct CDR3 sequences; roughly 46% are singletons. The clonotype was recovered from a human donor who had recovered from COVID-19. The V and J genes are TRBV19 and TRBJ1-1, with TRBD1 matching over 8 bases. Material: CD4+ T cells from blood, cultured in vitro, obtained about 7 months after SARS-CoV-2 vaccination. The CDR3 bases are TGTGCCAGTAACCCTCAGGGGGCGACTGAAGCTTTCTTT. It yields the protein CASNPQGATEAFF.